The clone carrying this TCR beta chain has just a few counts. Primers used in a second PCR of about 6 to 12 cycles were a sample-barcoded 5' primer and a J-beta primer mix. TCRdb re-called the 5' RACE reads with MiXCR, one entry per CDR3 protein. Here the sample spans about 1 million distinct CDR3 sequences, 35% to 55% being singletons. This CDR3 region has 13 residues. The germline gives CDR1 SQVTM, CDR2 ANQGSEA. Losses at the gene ends were 6 bases for V and 1 base for J; bases not matched to a gene: 4. This specimen comes from a study of blood T cells in healthy people across ages. The chain recombines TRBV29-1 with TRBJ2-7, with 9 positions matching TRBD1. The receptor was derived from a woman aged 55-70 years in good health. Sequencing was performed on blood. The CDR3 loop reads CSVRQGGSYEQYF. The CDR3 DNA reads as TGCAGCGTAAGACAGGGGGGGTCCTACGAGCAGTACTTC.